This TCR beta chain was captured by sequencing in a study of cytomegalovirus exposure and HLA in healthy donors. The study's findings and limits: It was found in a later analysis that first-cohort TCR clusters tended to co-occur in the 100 to 150 validation repertoires.

The study drew the donors from its approximately 120-subject validation cohort, separate from the approximately 690-subject first cohort. Assay: immunoSEQ multiplex PCR; the TCRdb copy retains only in-frame clones and omits some. This table has approximately 110,000 clones, around 94% appearing once. In its sample, this clone was seen once. What it binds is unknown. Looked up from germline, CDR1 is MNHEY and CDR2 is SMNVEV (reference sequence). The length of the CDR3 is 14 residues. V dropped 7 bases and J dropped 4; count of bases not matched to a gene: 10. The specimen was PBMCs. The chain recombines TRBV27 with TRBJ2-7; 7 nucleotides align to TRBD2. The TCR was taken from a woman younger than 35 in good health and CMV-seronegative. The CDR3 bases are TGTGCCAGCAATTCTAGGGAGGGGTATTACGAGCAGTACTTC. This sequence encodes CASNSREGYYEQYF.